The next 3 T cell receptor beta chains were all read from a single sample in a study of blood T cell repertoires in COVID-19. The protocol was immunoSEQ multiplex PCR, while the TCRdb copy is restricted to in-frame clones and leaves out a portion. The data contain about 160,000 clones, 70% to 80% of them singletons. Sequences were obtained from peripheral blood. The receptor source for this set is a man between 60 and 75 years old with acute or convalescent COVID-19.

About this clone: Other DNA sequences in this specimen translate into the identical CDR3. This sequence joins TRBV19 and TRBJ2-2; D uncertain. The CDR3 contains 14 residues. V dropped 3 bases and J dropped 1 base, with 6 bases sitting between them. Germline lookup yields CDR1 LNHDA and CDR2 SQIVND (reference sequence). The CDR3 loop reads CASSIRGNTGELFF. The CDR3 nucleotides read TGTGCCAGTAGTATTAGAGGGAACACCGGGGAGCTGTTTTTT.

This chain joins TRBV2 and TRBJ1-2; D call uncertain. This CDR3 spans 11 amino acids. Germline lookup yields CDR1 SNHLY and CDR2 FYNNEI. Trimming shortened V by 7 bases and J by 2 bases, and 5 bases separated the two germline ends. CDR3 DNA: TGTGCCAGCACCCAGAACTATGGCTACACCTTC. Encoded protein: CASTQNYGYTF.

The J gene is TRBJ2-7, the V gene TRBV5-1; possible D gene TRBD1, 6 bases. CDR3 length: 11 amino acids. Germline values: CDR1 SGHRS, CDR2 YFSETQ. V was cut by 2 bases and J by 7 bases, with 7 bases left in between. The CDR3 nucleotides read TGCGCCAGCAGCTTTGACAGGGAGCAGTACTTC. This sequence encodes CASSFDREQYF.